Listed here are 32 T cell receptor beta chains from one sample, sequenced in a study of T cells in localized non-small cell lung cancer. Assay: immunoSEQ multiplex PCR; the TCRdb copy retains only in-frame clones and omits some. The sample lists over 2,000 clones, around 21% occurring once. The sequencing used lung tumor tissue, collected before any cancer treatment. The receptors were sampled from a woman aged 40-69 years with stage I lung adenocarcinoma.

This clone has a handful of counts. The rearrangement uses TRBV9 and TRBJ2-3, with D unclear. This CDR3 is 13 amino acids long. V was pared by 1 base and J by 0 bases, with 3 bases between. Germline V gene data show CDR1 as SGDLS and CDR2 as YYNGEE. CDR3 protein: CASSVLSTDTQYF. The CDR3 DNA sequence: TGTGCCAGCAGCGTACTTAGCACAGATACGCAGTATTTT.

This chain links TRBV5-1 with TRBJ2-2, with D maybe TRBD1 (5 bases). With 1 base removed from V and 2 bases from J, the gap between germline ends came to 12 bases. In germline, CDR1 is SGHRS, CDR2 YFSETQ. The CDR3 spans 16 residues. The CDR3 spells CASSLLQGLNTGELFF. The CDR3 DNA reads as TGCGCCAGCAGCTTGTTGCAGGGCCTAAACACCGGGGAGCTGTTTTTT.

The CDR3 protein is CASRKSNQPQHF. In DNA, the CDR3 is TGTGCCAGTCGTAAAAGCAATCAGCCCCAGCATTTT. This rearrangement joins TRBV19 to TRBJ1-5; D gene uncertain. This CDR3 contains 12 residues. The germline V gene encodes CDR1 LNHDA and CDR2 SQIVND (reference sequence). V dropped 8 bases and J dropped 1 base, with 6 bases sitting between them.

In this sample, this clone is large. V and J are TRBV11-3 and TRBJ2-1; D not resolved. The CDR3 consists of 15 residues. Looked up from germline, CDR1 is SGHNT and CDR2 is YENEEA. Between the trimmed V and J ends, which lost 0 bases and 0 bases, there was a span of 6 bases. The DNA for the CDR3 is TGTGCCAGCAGCTTAGAGGCAGGCTCCTACAATGAGCAGTTCTTC. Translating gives CASSLEAGSYNEQFF.

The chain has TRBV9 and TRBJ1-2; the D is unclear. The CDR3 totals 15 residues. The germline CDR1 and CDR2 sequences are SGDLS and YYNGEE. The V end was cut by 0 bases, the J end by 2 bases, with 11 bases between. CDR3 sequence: CASSVGRAGNYGYTF. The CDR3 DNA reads TGTGCCAGCAGCGTAGGACGGGCTGGAAACTATGGCTACACCTTC.

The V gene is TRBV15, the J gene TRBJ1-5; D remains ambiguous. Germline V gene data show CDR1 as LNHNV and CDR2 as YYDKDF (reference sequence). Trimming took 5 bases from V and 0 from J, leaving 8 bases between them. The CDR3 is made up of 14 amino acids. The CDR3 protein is CATSSGFSNQPQHF. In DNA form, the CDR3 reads TGTGCCACCAGCTCAGGATTTAGCAATCAGCCCCAGCATTTT.

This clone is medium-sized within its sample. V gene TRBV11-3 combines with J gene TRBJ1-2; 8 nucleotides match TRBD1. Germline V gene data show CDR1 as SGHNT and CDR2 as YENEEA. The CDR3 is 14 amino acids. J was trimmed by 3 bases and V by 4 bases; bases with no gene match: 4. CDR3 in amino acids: CASSSSTGDYGYTF. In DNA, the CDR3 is TGTGCCAGCAGCTCCTCGACAGGGGACTATGGCTACACCTTC.

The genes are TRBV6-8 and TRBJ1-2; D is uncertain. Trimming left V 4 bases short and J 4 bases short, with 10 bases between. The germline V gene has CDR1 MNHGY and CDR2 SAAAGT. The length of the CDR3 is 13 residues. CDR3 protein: CASSSIFAYGYTF. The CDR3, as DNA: TGTGCCAGCAGTTCCATTTTTGCCTATGGCTACACCTTC.

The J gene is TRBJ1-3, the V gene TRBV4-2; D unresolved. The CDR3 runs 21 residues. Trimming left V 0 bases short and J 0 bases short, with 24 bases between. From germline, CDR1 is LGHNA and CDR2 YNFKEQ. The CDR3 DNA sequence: TGTGCCAGCAGCCAAGAAACGACCGCTGCTGGTAGGGTAAGCTCTGGAAACACCATATATTTT. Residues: CASSQETTAAGRVSSGNTIYF.

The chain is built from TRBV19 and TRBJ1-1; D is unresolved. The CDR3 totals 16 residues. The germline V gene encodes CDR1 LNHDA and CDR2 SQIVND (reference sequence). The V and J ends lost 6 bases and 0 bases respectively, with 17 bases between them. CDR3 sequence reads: CASSPQSGNLNTEAFF. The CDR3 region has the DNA TGTGCCAGTAGCCCCCAATCTGGCAACTTGAACACTGAAGCTTTCTTT. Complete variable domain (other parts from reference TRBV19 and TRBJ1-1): DGGITQSPKYLFRKEGQNVTLSCEQNLNHDAMYWYRQDPGQGLRLIYYSQIVNDFQKGDIAEGYSVSREKKESFPLTVTSAQKNPTAFYLCASSPQSGNLNTEAFFGQGTRLTVV.

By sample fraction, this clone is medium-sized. CDR3 sequence (DNA): TGTGCCAGCAGCCAGGCGATGCGACGCTACGAGCAGTACTTC. Translating it yields CASSQAMRRYEQYF. V and J are TRBV14 and TRBJ2-7; D call uncertain. V was shortened by 3 bases and J by 3 bases, with 12 bases between the two germline ends. The CDR3 covers 14 residues. Germline CDR1 and CDR2: SGHDN and FVKESK.

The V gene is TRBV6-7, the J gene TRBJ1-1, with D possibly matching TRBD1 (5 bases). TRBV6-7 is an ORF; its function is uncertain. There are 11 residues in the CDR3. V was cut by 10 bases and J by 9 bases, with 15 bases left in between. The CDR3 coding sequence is TGTGCCATCCGGGACGGCCCCCAAGCTTTCTTT. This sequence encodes CAIRDGPQAFF.

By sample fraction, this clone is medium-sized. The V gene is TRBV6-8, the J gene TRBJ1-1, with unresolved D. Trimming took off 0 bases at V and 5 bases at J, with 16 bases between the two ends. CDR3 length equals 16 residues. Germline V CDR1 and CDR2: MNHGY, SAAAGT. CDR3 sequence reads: CASSYSSGGSSTEAFF. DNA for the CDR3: TGTGCCAGCAGTTACTCGAGCGGCGGGTCCAGTACTGAAGCTTTCTTT.

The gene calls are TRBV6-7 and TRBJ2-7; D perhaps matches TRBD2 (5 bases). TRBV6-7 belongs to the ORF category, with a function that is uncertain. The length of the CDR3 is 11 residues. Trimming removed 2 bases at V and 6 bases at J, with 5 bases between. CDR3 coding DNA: TGTGCCAGCAGTTACGGAGGCGAGCAGTACTTC. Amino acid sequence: CASSYGGEQYF.

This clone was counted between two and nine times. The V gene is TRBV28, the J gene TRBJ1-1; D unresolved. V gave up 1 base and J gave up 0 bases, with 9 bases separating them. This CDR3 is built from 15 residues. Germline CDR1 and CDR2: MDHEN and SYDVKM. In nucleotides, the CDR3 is TGTGCCAGCAGTTTATCCCCAGCCATGAACACTGAAGCTTTCTTT. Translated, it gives CASSLSPAMNTEAFF.

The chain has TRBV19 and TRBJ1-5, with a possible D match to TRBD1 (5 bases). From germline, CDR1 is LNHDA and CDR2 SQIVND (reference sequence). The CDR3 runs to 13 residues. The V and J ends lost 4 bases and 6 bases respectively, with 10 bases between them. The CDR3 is CASSTGSGQPQHF. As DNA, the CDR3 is TGTGCCAGTAGTACAGGGAGCGGTCAGCCCCAGCATTTT.

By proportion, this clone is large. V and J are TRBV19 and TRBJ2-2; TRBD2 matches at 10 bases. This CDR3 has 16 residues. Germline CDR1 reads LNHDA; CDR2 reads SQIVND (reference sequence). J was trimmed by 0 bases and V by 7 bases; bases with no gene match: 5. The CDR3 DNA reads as TGTGCCAGTAAGATTAGCGGGGGGACGAACACCGGGGAGCTGTTTTTT. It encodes CASKISGGTNTGELFF.

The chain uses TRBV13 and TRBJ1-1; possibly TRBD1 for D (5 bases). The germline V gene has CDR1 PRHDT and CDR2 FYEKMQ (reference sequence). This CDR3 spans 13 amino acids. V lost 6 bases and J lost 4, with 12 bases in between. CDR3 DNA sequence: TGTGCCAGCAGTGTTGGGGCGGGCACTGAAGCTTTCTTT. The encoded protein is CASSVGAGTEAFF.

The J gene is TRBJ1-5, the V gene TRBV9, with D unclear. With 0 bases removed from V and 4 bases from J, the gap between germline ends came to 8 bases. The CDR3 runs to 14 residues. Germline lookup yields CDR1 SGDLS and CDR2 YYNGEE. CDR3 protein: CASSVGTGNQPQHF. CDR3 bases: TGTGCCAGCAGCGTAGGCACGGGAAATCAGCCCCAGCATTTT.

For the CDR3, the DNA is TGTGCCAGCAGTACGCCAGCGGACATTCAGTACTTC. Its translation is CASSTPADIQYF. The chain links TRBV6-8 to TRBJ2-4, with a weak D call TRBD2 (5 bases). CDR1 is MNHGY, CDR2 SAAAGT, per germline. Trimming took off 5 bases at V and 8 bases at J, with 10 bases between the two ends. This CDR3 region has 12 residues.

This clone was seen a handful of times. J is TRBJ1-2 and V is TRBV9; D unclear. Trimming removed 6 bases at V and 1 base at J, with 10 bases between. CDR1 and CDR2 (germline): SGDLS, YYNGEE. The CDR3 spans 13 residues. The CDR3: CASTSVFNYGYTF. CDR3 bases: TGTGCCAGCACGTCGGTATTTAACTATGGCTACACCTTC.

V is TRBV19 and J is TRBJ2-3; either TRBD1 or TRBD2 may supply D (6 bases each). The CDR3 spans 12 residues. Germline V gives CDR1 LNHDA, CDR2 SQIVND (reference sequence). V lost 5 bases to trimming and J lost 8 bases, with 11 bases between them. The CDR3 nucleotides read TGTGCCAGTAGTTTAAGGGGGGCTACGCAGTATTTT. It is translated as CASSLRGATQYF.

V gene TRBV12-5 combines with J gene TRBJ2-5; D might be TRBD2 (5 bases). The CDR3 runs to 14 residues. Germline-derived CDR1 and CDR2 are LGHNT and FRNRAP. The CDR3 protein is CASSFSGGLETQYF. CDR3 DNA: TGTGCCAGCTCCTTCTCTGGAGGATTGGAGACCCAGTACTTC.

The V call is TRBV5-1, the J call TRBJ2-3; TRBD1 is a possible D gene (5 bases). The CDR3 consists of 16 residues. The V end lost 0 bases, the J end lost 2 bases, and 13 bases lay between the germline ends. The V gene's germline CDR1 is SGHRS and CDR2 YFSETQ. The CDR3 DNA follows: TGCGCCAGCAGCTTGGATGGCAGGGTATACACAGATACGCAGTATTTT. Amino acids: CASSLDGRVYTDTQYF.

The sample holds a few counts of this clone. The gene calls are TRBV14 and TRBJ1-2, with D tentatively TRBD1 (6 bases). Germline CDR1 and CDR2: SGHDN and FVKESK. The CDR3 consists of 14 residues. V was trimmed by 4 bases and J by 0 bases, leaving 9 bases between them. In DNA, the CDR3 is TGTGCCAGCAGCCGGGACATCTCTAACTATGGCTACACCTTC. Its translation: CASSRDISNYGYTF.

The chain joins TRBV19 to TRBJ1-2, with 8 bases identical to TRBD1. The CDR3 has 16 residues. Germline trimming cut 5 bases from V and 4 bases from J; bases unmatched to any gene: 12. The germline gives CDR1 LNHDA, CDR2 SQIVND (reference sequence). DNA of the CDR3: TGTGCCAGTAGTCCGGACAGGGCCCAAGGGGGCTATGGCTACACCTTC. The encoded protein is CASSPDRAQGGYGYTF. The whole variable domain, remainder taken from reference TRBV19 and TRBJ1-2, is DGGITQSPKYLFRKEGQNVTLSCEQNLNHDAMYWYRQDPGQGLRLIYYSQIVNDFQKGDIAEGYSVSREKKESFPLTVTSAQKNPTAFYLCASSPDRAQGGYGYTFGSGTRLTVV.

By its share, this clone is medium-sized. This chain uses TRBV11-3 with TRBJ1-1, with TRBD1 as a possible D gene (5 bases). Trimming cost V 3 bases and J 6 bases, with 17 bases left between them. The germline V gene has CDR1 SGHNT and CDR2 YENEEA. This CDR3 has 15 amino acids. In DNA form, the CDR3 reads TGTGCCAGCAGCTTGTTGGGGCCGGCGGTCGCTGAAGCTTTCTTT. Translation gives CASSLLGPAVAEAFF.

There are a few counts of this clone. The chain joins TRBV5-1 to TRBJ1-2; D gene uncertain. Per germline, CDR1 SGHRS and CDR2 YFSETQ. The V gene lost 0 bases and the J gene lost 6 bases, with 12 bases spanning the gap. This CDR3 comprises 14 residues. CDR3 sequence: CASSLVPAAHGYTF. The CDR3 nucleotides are TGCGCCAGCAGCTTGGTGCCGGCTGCTCATGGCTACACCTTC.

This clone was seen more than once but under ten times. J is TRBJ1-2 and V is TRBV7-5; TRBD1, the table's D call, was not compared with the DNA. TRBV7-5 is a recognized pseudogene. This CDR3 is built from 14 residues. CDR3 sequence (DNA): TGTGCCAGCAGTCCCCATACAGAGCTCTATGGCTACACCTTC. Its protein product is CASSPHTELYGYTF.

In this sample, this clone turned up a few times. CDR3 residues: CASSTRPRSLAGGLNEQFF. CDR3 sequence (DNA): TGTGCCAGCAGCACGAGACCCAGATCACTAGCGGGGGGACTAAATGAGCAGTTCTTC. The J gene is TRBJ2-1, the V gene TRBV9, with TRBD2 identical over 12 bases. V lost 4 bases to trimming and J lost 7 bases; unmatched junction nucleotides: 18. The CDR3 is 19 residues long. The germline gives CDR1 SGDLS, CDR2 YYNGEE.

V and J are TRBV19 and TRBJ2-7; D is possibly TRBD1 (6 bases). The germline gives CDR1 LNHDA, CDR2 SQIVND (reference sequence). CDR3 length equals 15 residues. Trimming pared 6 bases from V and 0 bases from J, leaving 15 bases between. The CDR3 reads CASSLQGSGSYEQYF. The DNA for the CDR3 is TGTGCCAGTAGCTTACAGGGCTCGGGCTCCTACGAGCAGTACTTC.

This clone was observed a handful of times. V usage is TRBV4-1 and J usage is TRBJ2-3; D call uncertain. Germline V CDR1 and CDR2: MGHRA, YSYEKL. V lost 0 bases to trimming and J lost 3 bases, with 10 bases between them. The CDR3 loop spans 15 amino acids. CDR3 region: CASSQDRIGTDTQYF. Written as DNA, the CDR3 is TGCGCCAGCAGCCAAGATCGGATAGGGACAGATACGCAGTATTTT.